The rows below give T cell receptor beta chains drawn from one sample of a study of blood T cells in healthy people across ages. TCRdb re-derived calls from the 5' RACE reads in MiXCR, one entry per CDR3 protein. The sample contains fewer than 800,000 distinct CDR3 sequences, under 25% of which appear only once. The material sequenced was blood. The receptors stem from a man aged 65-85 years in good health. Both conserved end residues are part of each CDR3. The order of the fields is V gene, J gene, clone size, D gene, CDR3 DNA, CDR3 protein. The D gene is left open where the match is weak. Clone size is stated in some rows and not others, as once, few, many or a class when expanded.

>TRBV9|TRBJ2-1|few|TRBD2
TGTGCCAGCAGCCCTCCCGTAGCGGGAGGGAAGCAGTTCTTC
CASSPPVAGGKQFF
>TRBV15|TRBJ1-5|once|NA
TGTGCCACCAGCCTCACAGGGAACAATCAGCCCCAGCATTTT
CATSLTGNNQPQHF
>TRBV7-9|TRBJ2-5|NA|NA
TGTGCCAGCAGCTTAGCGGTTGGGCTAGCCGAGACCCAGTACTTC
CASSLAVGLAETQYF
>TRBV20-1|TRBJ2-7|few|NA
TGCAGTGCTAGAGATTTCCAGGCGTATTCCTACGAGCAGTACTTC
CSARDFQAYSYEQYF
>TRBV5-1|TRBJ2-7|NA|NA
TGCGCCAGCAGCTTGACGGACCACGAGCAGTACTTC
CASSLTDHEQYF
>TRBV12-3/TRBV12-4|TRBJ1-5|NA|TRBD1
TGTGCCTGCCTCAGACAGGGGGGAACGAGCAATCAGCCCCAGCATTTT
CACLRQGGTSNQPQHF
>TRBV20-1|TRBJ2-3|once|NA
TGCAGTGCTAGGGGGGGTAGCGCCACAGATACGCAGTATTTT
CSARGGSATDTQYF
>TRBV28|TRBJ2-7|NA|NA
TGTGCCAGCAAGGGGGGGGAAACCTACGAGCAGTACTTC
CASKGGETYEQYF
>TRBV12-5|TRBJ2-7|NA|NA
TGTGCTAGTGCCGGGGAGGTAACCTACGAGCAGTACTTC
CASAGEVTYEQYF
>TRBV2|TRBJ1-5|few|NA
TGTGCCAGCAGTGGGGGGGGGGTCGAGCATTTT
CASSGGGVEHF
>TRBV2|TRBJ2-5|few|NA
TGTGCCAGCAGTCGGGTCGCTCGGGAGACCCAGTACTTC
CASSRVARETQYF
>TRBV29-1|TRBJ2-1|NA|NA
TGCAGCGTTGAAGGGGATTCCTACAATGAGCAGTTCTTC
CSVEGDSYNEQFF
>TRBV5-1|TRBJ2-1|NA|NA
TGCGCCAGCAGCTTGGGAGAGGTCTCCTACAATGAGCAGTTCTTC
CASSLGEVSYNEQFF
>TRBV6-2/TRBV6-3|TRBJ2-7|many|NA
TGTGCCAGCAGTTACCCAAATTCCTACGAGCAGTACTTC
CASSYPNSYEQYF
>TRBV28|TRBJ2-5|NA|TRBD2
TGTGCCAGCAGTGTCGGGGGTAGCGGGAGCGCGGAGACCCAGTACTTC
CASSVGGSGSAETQYF
>TRBV5-1|TRBJ2-1|NA|NA
TGCGCCAGCAGCTTGGCTGACAGCCACAATGAGCAGTTCTTC
CASSLADSHNEQFF
>TRBV7-8|TRBJ2-6|many|TRBD1
TGTGCCAGCAGCACCGTCCGGGACAGGGTGTCTGGGGCCAACGTCCTGACTTTC
CASSTVRDRVSGANVLTF
>TRBV5-1|TRBJ2-1|few|TRBD2
TGCGCCAGCAGCTCCGGGACTAGCAACAATGAGCAGTTCTTC
CASSSGTSNNEQFF
>TRBV3-1|TRBJ2-1|NA|NA
TGTGCCAGCAGCCAAGTGACCGGCGTGTCTTACAATGAGCAGTTCTTC
CASSQVTGVSYNEQFF
>TRBV20-1|TRBJ2-3|NA|NA
TGCAGTGCTAGACATGCTAGCAGCACAGATACGCAGTATTTT
CSARHASSTDTQYF
>TRBV5-1|TRBJ2-1|NA|TRBD2
TGCGCCAGCAGCTCGACTAGCGGGAGGACCAATGAGCAGTTCTTC
CASSSTSGRTNEQFF
>TRBV10-3|TRBJ2-5|few|NA
TGTGCCATCAGCCAAACAGGACAAGAGACCCAGTACTTC
CAISQTGQETQYF
>TRBV20-1|TRBJ2-1|NA|TRBD2
TGCAGCATTAGCGGGAACCTCTACAATGAGCAGTTCTTC
CSISGNLYNEQFF
>TRBV7-2|TRBJ2-7|NA|NA
TGTGCCAGCAGCTTAGCAGGCGCCAGGGTAGCATACGAGCAGTACTTC
CASSLAGARVAYEQYF
>TRBV6-2/TRBV6-3|TRBJ2-5|NA|NA
TGTGCCAGCACCGAACATCGGTTGGAGACCCAGTACTTC
CASTEHRLETQYF
>TRBV6-2/TRBV6-3|TRBJ2-5|NA|NA
TGTGCCAGCAGTTACTCGTCCGGGGGAGAGACCCAGTACTTC
CASSYSSGGETQYF
>TRBV9|TRBJ2-2|NA|TRBD2
TGTGCCAGCAGCGTGGCCGGGACTAGCTTTGTCGGGGAGCTGTTTTTT
CASSVAGTSFVGELFF
>TRBV29-1|TRBJ1-1|few|NA
TGCAGCGTTGTATGGCAAAATGAAGCTTTCTTT
CSVVWQNEAFF
>TRBV20-1|TRBJ2-7|few|TRBD2
TGCAGTGCTACCCGGGCGGGGGGCTACGAGCAGTACTTC
CSATRAGGYEQYF
>TRBV14|TRBJ2-3|NA|NA
TGTGCCAGCAGCGACGTCCCCAGCACAGATACGCAGTATTTT
CASSDVPSTDTQYF
>TRBV27|TRBJ2-4|NA|NA
TGTGCCAGCAGTTTAACAAACATTCAGTACTTC
CASSLTNIQYF
>TRBV6-1|TRBJ2-1|few|TRBD2
TGTGCCAGCAGTGAACTAGCGGGCTCCTACAATGAGCAGTTCTTC
CASSELAGSYNEQFF
>TRBV20-1|TRBJ2-3|few|TRBD1
TGCAGTGCCAGGGGGTGGGGAAGCACAGATACGCAGTATTTT
CSARGWGSTDTQYF
>TRBV9|TRBJ2-6|NA|TRBD1
TGTGCCAGTACAGGGGACCACTCTGGGGCCAACGTCCTGACTTTC
CASTGDHSGANVLTF
>TRBV5-1|TRBJ1-2|NA|NA
TGCGCCAGCAGACAATCCGACGGCCGAGGGATTATGTACGATGGCTACACCTTC
CASRQSDGRGIMYDGYTF
>TRBV20-1|TRBJ2-1|few|NA
TGCAGTGCTGGGAGGACAGCGAACAATGAGCAGTTCTTC
CSAGRTANNEQFF
>TRBV25-1|TRBJ2-7|NA|NA
TGTGCCAGCAGTGGAAAACTAAGGCCCTACGAGCAGTACTTC
CASSGKLRPYEQYF
>TRBV20-1|TRBJ2-3|few|NA
TGCAGTGCTAGAGATCTAGCACCACTTACAACAGATACGCAGTATTTT
CSARDLAPLTTDTQYF
>TRBV7-2|TRBJ2-7|NA|TRBD1
TGTGCCAGCAACTTAAGAGGGACAGGGTACGAGCAGTACTTC
CASNLRGTGYEQYF